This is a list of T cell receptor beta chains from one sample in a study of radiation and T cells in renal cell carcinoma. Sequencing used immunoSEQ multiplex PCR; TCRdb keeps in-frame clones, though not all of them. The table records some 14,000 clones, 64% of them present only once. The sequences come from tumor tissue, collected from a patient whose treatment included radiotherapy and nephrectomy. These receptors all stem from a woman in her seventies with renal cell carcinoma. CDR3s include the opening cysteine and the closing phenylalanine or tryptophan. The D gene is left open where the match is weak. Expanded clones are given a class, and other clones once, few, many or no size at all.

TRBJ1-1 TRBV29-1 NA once TGCAGCGTTGGTAGGGACACCGGACTGGGGACTGAAGCTTTCTTT CSVGRDTGLGTEAFF
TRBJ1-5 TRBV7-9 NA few TGTGCCAGCAGCTTATCGGTGTATCAGCCCCAGCATTTT CASSLSVYQPQHF
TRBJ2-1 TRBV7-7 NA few TGTGCCAGCAGCCGAAACCCCGGACAGAATGAGCAGTTCTTC CASSRNPGQNEQFF
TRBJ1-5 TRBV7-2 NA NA TGTGCCAGCGGAGAAGCGGGCAATCAGCCCCAGCATTTT CASGEAGNQPQHF
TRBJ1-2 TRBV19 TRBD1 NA TGTGCCAGTAGTATACGCGAGGGGGCCGGAGGCTACACCTTC CASSIREGAGGYTF
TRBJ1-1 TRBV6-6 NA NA TGTGCCAGCAGTTACTCTACGGAGGTTGTCGGTGAAGCTTTCTTT CASSYSTEVVGEAFF
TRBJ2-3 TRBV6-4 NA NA TGTGCCAGCAGTGACTCGGACCAGGGAGGTACAGATACGCAGTATTTT CASSDSDQGGTDTQYF
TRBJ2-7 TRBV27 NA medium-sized TGTGCCAGCTACTCCGGGACCCGACGCTACGAGCAGTACTTC CASYSGTRRYEQYF
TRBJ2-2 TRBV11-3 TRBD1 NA TGTGCCAGCAGCTTAGCCCGGATGGGACAGAGCTTCACCGGGGAGCTGTTTTTT CASSLARMGQSFTGELFF
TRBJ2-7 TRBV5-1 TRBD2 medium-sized TGCGCCAGCAGCTCAGAACCGGGACTAGCGGGAGCTCTGCAGTACTTC CASSSEPGLAGALQYF
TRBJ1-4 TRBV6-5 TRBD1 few TGTGCCAGCAGGGCCGGGACAGGGGAGGCTGAAAAACTGTTTTTT CASRAGTGEAEKLFF
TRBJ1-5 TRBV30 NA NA TGTGCCTGGAGCGGTGGCGACAATCAGCCCCAGCATTTT CAWSGGDNQPQHF
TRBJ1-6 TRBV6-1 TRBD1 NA TGTGCCAGCAGTGGGGAGACAGGGAATTCACCCCTCCACTTT CASSGETGNSPLHF
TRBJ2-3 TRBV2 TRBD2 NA TGTGCCAGCAGTGACGCTCGCGGGGGTCCAGATACGCAGTATTTT CASSDARGGPDTQYF
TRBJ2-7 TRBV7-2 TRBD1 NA TGTGCCAGCAGCCAGGGGGTCCTCTCCTACGAGCAGTACTTC CASSQGVLSYEQYF
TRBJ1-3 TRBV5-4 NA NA TGTGCCAGCAGCGAAGTGGCAGGGAGATGGAACACCATATATTTT CASSEVAGRWNTIYF
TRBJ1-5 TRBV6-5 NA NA TGTGCCAGCAGAATCCGTACGGGCAATCAGCCCCAGCATTTT CASRIRTGNQPQHF
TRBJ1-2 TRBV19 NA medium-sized TGTGCCAGTAGTATTGCAGGGACGAGCTATGGCTACACCTTC CASSIAGTSYGYTF
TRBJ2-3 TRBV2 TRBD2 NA TGTGCCAGCAGTGTACCTAGCGGGGGGGCGAGGCCAGATACGCAGTATTTT CASSVPSGGARPDTQYF
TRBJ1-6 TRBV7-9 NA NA TGTGCCAGCAGCTTAGCGGCAGGTCCTACGAGCTCCTATAATTCACCCCTCCACTTT CASSLAAGPTSSYNSPLHF
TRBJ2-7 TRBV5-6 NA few TGTGCCAGCAGCTTGCGTCAGTCCAACGAGCAGTACTTC CASSLRQSNEQYF
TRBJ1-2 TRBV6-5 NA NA TGTGCCAGCAGTTACTCGATATTGGAGGGGGGCTACACCTTC CASSYSILEGGYTF
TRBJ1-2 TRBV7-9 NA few TGTGCCAGCAGCGTTAGTGGGTGGGACTATGGCTACACCTTC CASSVSGWDYGYTF
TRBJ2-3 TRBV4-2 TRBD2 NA TGTGCCAGCAGCCAAGGAGTAGCGGGAGTGGTAGATACGCAGTATTTT CASSQGVAGVVDTQYF
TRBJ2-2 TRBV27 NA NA TGTGCCAGCAGTTTAAGTGGCAGGGCGAACACCGGGGAGCTGTTTTTT CASSLSGRANTGELFF
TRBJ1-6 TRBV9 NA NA TGTGCCAGCAGCGTAGGAGGTCTCCATTCACCCCTCCACTTT CASSVGGLHSPLHF
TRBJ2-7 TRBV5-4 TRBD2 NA TGTGCCAGCAGCTTGTCTGGGCTAGCGGGCTACGAGCAGTACTTC CASSLSGLAGYEQYF
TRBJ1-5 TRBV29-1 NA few TGCAGCGTACGGGACAACTTCAATCAGCCCCAGCATTTT CSVRDNFNQPQHF
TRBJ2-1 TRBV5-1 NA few TGCGCCAGCAGCTCCACGACAGCCTCCTACAATGAGCAGTTCTTC CASSSTTASYNEQFF
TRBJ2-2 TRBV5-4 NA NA TGTGCCAGCAGCTTCTTCGGGGCCGGGGAGCTGTTTTTT CASSFFGAGELFF
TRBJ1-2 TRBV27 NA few TGTGCCAGCAGTCCGAACTTAGGACTCACCGGGATTGGCTACACCTTC CASSPNLGLTGIGYTF
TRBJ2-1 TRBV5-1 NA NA TGCGCCAGCAGCTCAGGTTTGGTTAGCTCCTACAATGAGCAGTTCTTC CASSSGLVSSYNEQFF
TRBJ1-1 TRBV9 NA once TGTGCCAGCAGCCCCCTCGGCGGGAACCCTGAAGCTTTCTTT CASSPLGGNPEAFF
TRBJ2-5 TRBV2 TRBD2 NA TGTGCCAGCAGTGAAGGACTAGCGGGAGAGGGAGAGACCCAGTACTTC CASSEGLAGEGETQYF
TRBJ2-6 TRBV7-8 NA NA TGTGCCAGCCGGGGGGCCAACGTCCTGACTTTC CASRGANVLTF
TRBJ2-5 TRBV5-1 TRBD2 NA TGCGCCAGCAGCTTGGGTAGCGGGGAGACCCAGTACTTC CASSLGSGETQYF
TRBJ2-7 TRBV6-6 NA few TGTGCCAGCAGTGGACCCGCCACCCACGAGCAGTACTTC CASSGPATHEQYF
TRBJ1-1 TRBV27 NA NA TGTGCCAGCAGCCCCGGGACGGCGAACACTGAAGCTTTCTTT CASSPGTANTEAFF
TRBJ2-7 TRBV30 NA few TGTGCCTGGAGCGACTTTGGCTACGAGCAGTACTTC CAWSDFGYEQYF
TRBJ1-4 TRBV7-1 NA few TGTGCCAGCAGCCTAGAGCTTAATGAAAAACTGTTTTTT CASSLELNEKLFF
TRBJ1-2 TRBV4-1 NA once TGCGCCAGCAGCCAAGGGGGGAGTCTCTATGGCTACACCTTC CASSQGGSLYGYTF
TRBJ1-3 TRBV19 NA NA TGTGCCAGTAGTATCTGGCGAAGTTCTGGAAACACCATATATTTT CASSIWRSSGNTIYF
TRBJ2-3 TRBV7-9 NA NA TGTGCCAGCAGCTCGGACGGTTTCACAGATACGCAGTATTTT CASSSDGFTDTQYF
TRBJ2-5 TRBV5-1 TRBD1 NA TGCGCCAGCAGCACCGGACAGGGGGTAGGAGAGACCCAGTACTTC CASSTGQGVGETQYF
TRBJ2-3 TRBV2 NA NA TGTGCCAGCAGAGGGGGTGGGGTCACAGATACGCAGTATTTT CASRGGGVTDTQYF
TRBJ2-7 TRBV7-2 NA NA TGTGCCAGCAGCTTAGCTCCGGTAGGCGAGCAGTACTTC CASSLAPVGEQYF
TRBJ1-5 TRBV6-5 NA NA TGTGCCAGCCGGGATATGGGAAATCAGCCCCAGCATTTT CASRDMGNQPQHF
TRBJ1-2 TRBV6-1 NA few TGTGCCGCCCAAGGGCTCGTCCAATATGGCTACACCTTC CAAQGLVQYGYTF
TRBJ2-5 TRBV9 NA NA TGTGCCAGCAGCGTAAGGGGGGCCCAAGAGACCCAGTACTTC CASSVRGAQETQYF
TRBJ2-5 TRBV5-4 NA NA TGTGCCAGCAGGGTAGCGACAGAAGAGACCCAGTACTTC CASRVATEETQYF
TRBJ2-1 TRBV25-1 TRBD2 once TGTGCCAGCAGTGGGCCGGGACTAGCGGTATACAATGAGCAGTTCTTC CASSGPGLAVYNEQFF
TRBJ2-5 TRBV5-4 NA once TGTGCCAGCAGCCAACCTTGGAGTAGGGGAGAGACCCAGTACTTC CASSQPWSRGETQYF
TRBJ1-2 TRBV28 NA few TGTGCCAGCAGCCCGGGAGACTATGGCTACACCTTC CASSPGDYGYTF